The 2 T cell receptor beta chains listed next were all sequenced from one sample in a study of cytomegalovirus exposure and HLA in healthy donors. The table came from immunoSEQ multiplex PCR; TCRdb's copy has only in-frame clones and leaves some out. Of about 130,000 clones in the sample, roughly 90% were seen once. Source material: PBMCs. These receptor sequences come from a man aged 25-45 years in good health and CMV-seronegative.

The V and J genes are TRBV7-3 and TRBJ2-1, with 10 bases identical to TRBD1. Looked up from germline, CDR1 is SGHTA and CDR2 is FQGTGA. CDR3 length: 16 residues. With 4 bases clipped from V and 8 bases from J, the junction kept 11 bases outside the gene matches. Here the CDR3 DNA reads TGTGCCAGCAGCTCCAAGACCGGGACAGGGGCCCATGAGCAGTTCTTC. Protein: CASSSKTGTGAHEQFF.

This sequence joins TRBV11-2 and TRBJ2-1; no firm D call. The CDR3 contains 13 residues. Germline V gene data show CDR1 as SGHAT and CDR2 as FQNNGV. The ends were cut back, 2 bases at V and 8 bases at J, with 10 bases in the middle. CDR3 sequence (DNA): TGTGCCAGCAGCTTACCCCCGTTCGATGAGCAGTTCTTC. It yields the protein CASSLPPFDEQFF.